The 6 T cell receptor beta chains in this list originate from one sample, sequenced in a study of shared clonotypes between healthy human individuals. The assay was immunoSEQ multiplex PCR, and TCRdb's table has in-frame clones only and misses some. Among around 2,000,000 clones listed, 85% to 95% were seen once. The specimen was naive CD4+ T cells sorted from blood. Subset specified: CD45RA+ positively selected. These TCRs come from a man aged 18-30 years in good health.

The CDR3 reads CASSVSQGGESEAFF. CDR3 in DNA: TGTGCCAGCAGCGTCTCCCAGGGGGGGGAATCTGAAGCTTTCTTT. The chain uses TRBV9 and TRBJ1-1, with 7 bases lining up with TRBD1. V was pared by 2 bases and J by 6 bases, with 10 bases of the junction left unmatched. This CDR3 is built from 15 residues. CDR1 is SGDLS, CDR2 YYNGEE, per germline.

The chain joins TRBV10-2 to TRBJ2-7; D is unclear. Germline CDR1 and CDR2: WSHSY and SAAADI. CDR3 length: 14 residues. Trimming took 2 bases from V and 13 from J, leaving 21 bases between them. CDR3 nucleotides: TGCGCCAGCAGTGAGGGTATGTTGATAACCATACGTTACTTC. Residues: CASSEGMLITIRYF.

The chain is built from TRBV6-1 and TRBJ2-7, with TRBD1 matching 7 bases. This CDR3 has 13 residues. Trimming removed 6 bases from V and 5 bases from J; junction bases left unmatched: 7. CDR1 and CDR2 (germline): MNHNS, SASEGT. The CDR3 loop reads CASSATGTHEQYF. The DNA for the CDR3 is TGTGCCAGCAGCGCGACAGGGACCCACGAGCAGTACTTC.

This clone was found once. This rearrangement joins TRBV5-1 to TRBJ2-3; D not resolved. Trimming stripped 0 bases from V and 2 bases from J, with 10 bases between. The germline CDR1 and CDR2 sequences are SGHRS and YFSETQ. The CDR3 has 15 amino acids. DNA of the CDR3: TGCGCCAGCAGCTTGGACATCCCGAACACAGATACGCAGTATTTT. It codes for CASSLDIPNTDTQYF.

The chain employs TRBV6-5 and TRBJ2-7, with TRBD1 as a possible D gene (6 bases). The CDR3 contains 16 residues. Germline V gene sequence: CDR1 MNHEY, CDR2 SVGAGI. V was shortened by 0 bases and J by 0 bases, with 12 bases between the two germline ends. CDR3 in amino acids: CASSYSGTTVSYEQYF. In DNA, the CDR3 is TGTGCCAGCAGTTACTCCGGGACAACGGTCTCCTACGAGCAGTACTTC.

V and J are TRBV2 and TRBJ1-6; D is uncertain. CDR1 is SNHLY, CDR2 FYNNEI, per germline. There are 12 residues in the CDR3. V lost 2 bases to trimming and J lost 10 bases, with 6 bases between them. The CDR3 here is CASSEQKSPLHF. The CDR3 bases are TGTGCCAGCAGTGAACAAAAGTCACCCCTCCACTTT.